The clone carrying this TCR beta chain was seen more than once but under ten times. The antigen is unknown. The sample's treatment: roughly 11-day PBMC culture with coronavirus spike peptide pools or control peptides (ViraFEST assay). This sample is drawn from a study of vaccination and CD4 T cells after COVID-19. Study-level background: Post-vaccine specimens were obtained a median around 79 days after dose two (range 14 to 241). From HCoV-229E, HCoV-OC43, HCoV-NL63 and SARS-CoV-2, overlapping spike peptides were used to stimulate the cells.

Per the germline V gene, CDR1 is LNHNV and CDR2 is YYDKDF (reference sequence). The CDR3 has 16 amino acids. V lost 0 bases to trimming and J lost 5 bases; unmatched junction nucleotides: 6. Sequence data for DNA of cultured CD4+ T cells were generated by the Oncomine TCR Beta short-read assay. TCRdb reanalysed the PCR reads using MiXCR and keeps one entry per CDR3 protein. The sample lists tens of thousands of distinct CDR3 sequences; around 50% were seen once. The receptor was isolated from a human donor who had recovered from COVID-19. The J gene is TRBJ1-4, the V gene TRBV15; 7 nucleotides agree with TRBD1. Sequencing was carried out using CD4+ T cells from blood, cultured in vitro. CDR3 DNA: TGTGCCACCAGCAGAGATGGGGGACAGTCCAATGAAAAACTGTTTTTT. Amino acids: CATSRDGGQSNEKLFF.